One sample yielded the 14 T cell receptor beta chains listed below, sequenced in a study of blood T cell repertoires in COVID-19. Measured with immunoSEQ multiplex PCR; TCRdb has only the in-frame clones, and not every one. The table records about 180,000 clones, more than 80% of them present only once. The sample consisted of peripheral blood. The receptors derive from a human donor in a cohort sampled during active COVID-19.

The chain is built from TRBV7-8 and TRBJ2-7; possibly TRBD1 for D (5 bases). Germline CDR1 is SGHVS and CDR2 is FQNEAQ. With 7 bases removed from V and 3 bases from J, the gap between germline ends came to 22 bases. The CDR3 runs to 16 residues. For the CDR3, the DNA is TGTGCCAGCATCGGCCCCCTAGAGCAGGGAAACTACGAGCAGTACTTC. Translating gives CASIGPLEQGNYEQYF.

The chain links TRBV5-1 to TRBJ2-2, with 8 bases aligning to TRBD2. The trim removed 0 bases at V and 3 bases at J, leaving 10 bases unmatched. This CDR3 has 18 amino acids. Germline CDR1 reads SGHRS; CDR2 reads YFSETQ. CDR3 amino acids: CASSLGPSGGFDTGELFF. Here the CDR3 DNA reads TGCGCCAGCAGCTTGGGCCCCAGCGGGGGATTTGACACCGGGGAGCTGTTTTTT.

This rearrangement joins TRBV19 to TRBJ1-5; 9 bases are shared with TRBD1. In germline, CDR1 is LNHDA, CDR2 SQIVND (reference sequence). The CDR3 consists of 15 residues. With 1 base clipped from V and 3 bases from J, the junction kept 1 base outside the gene matches. CDR3 sequence reads: CASSIGDRDNQPQHF. DNA of the CDR3: TGTGCCAGTAGTATAGGGGACAGGGACAATCAGCCCCAGCATTTT. Looking up the rest from reference TRBV19 and TRBJ1-5 gives the full variable domain: DGGITQSPKYLFRKEGQNVTLSCEQNLNHDAMYWYRQDPGQGLRLIYYSQIVNDFQKGDIAEGYSVSREKKESFPLTVTSAQKNPTAFYLCASSIGDRDNQPQHFGDGTRLSIL.

The V call is TRBV10-1, the J call TRBJ2-1; the match to TRBD2 covers 10 bases. Looked up from germline, CDR1 is WNHNN and CDR2 is SYGVQD (reference sequence). After removal of 4 bases from V and 9 bases from J, the junction contained 9 bases not matched to a gene. The CDR3 totals 15 residues. This chain's CDR3 is CASSVLASGGSEQFF. CDR3 bases: TGCGCCAGCAGTGTGTTGGCTAGCGGGGGAAGTGAGCAGTTCTTC.

This chain links TRBV28 with TRBJ2-7; 10 bases are shared with TRBD2. Germline-derived CDR1 and CDR2 are MDHEN and SYDVKM. Unmatched junction bases numbered 6, after V lost 3 bases and J lost 7 bases. This CDR3 is 14 amino acids long. The CDR3 DNA sequence: TGTGCCAGCAGTTTTTATCTGGGACTAGCGGAGCAGTACTTC. Translation: CASSFYLGLAEQYF.

Concerning this clone itself: Other nucleotide sequences in the sample specify the same CDR3. The chain joins TRBV5-1 to TRBJ2-3; D ambiguous. The CDR3 is 11 amino acids. Germline loops: CDR1 SGHRS, CDR2 YFSETQ. Trimming shortened V by 2 bases and J by 6 bases, and 4 bases separated the two germline ends. The CDR3 sequence: CASSFRDTQYF. The CDR3 DNA follows: TGCGCCAGCAGCTTCCGGGATACGCAGTATTTT.

The V and J genes are TRBV10-1 and TRBJ2-2, with a tentative D call TRBD2 (6 bases). V lost 4 bases, J lost 5 bases, and 26 bases lay in between. Germline-derived CDR1 and CDR2 are WNHNN and SYGVQD (reference sequence). The CDR3 has 19 amino acids. The CDR3 DNA is TGCGCCAGCAGTGCCCTTATTGGCGATAGCGGTAGAGAAACCGGGGAGCTGTTTTTT. This sequence encodes CASSALIGDSGRETGELFF.

CDR3 sequence: CASSRLAGGGTDTQYF. The CDR3 region has the DNA TGCGCCAGCAGCCGATTAGCGGGGGGTGGCACAGATACGCAGTATTTT. The chain employs TRBV4-1 and TRBJ2-3; 10 bases align to TRBD2. The CDR3 contains 16 residues. Germline CDR1 and CDR2: MGHRA and YSYEKL. The J segment lost 1 base and the V segment lost 4 bases, leaving 5 bases of the junction unmatched.

V and J are TRBV7-3 and TRBJ2-7, with D possibly being TRBD1 (6 bases). This CDR3 contains 15 residues. Germline V CDR1 and CDR2: SGHTA, FQGTGA. Trimming took 5 bases from V and 2 from J, leaving 16 bases between them. CDR3 sequence: CASSLSSGTTYEQYF. DNA of the CDR3: TGTGCCAGCAGCCTATCCTCCGGGACAACCTACGAGCAGTACTTC.

The chain employs TRBV15 and TRBJ1-2; unclear D gene. The V and J ends lost 1 base and 2 bases respectively, with 11 bases between them. This CDR3 region has 15 residues. The germline gives CDR1 LNHNV, CDR2 YYDKDF (reference sequence). CDR3 loop: CATSRGLNGNYGYTF. CDR3 DNA sequence: TGTGCCACCAGCAGAGGACTGAATGGAAACTATGGCTACACCTTC.

The rearrangement links TRBV2 to TRBJ2-3; a possible D gene is TRBD2 (5 bases). The CDR3 runs 15 residues. The ends were cut back, 7 bases at V and 0 bases at J, with 14 bases in the middle. Germline V gene data show CDR1 as SNHLY and CDR2 as FYNNEI. The CDR3 region has the DNA TGTGCCAGCACCCCTACTAGGACTAGCACAGATACGCAGTATTTT. It specifies CASTPTRTSTDTQYF.

A few counts support this clone. V usage is TRBV5-1 and J usage is TRBJ1-1; 7 nucleotides line up with TRBD1. Germline V gene data show CDR1 as SGHRS and CDR2 as YFSETQ. J was trimmed by 5 bases and V by 2 bases; bases with no gene match: 9. The CDR3 contains 15 residues. CDR3 nucleotide sequence: TGCGCCAGCAGCTTAGGAAACAGGGGAACAACTGAAGCTTTCTTT. Protein sequence: CASSLGNRGTTEAFF.

The V and J genes are TRBV6-2 or TRBV6-3 and TRBJ1-6; D unresolved. V shed 0 bases and J shed 3 bases, with 15 bases lying between them. The germline gives CDR1 MNHEY, CDR2 SVGEGT. There are 18 residues in the CDR3. As DNA, the CDR3 is TGTGCCAGCAGTTACTCGCCCGATACCAGAAGCTATAATTCACCCCTCCACTTT. Its protein is CASSYSPDTRSYNSPLHF.

As for this clone: This sample includes further DNA sequences coding for the same CDR3. This rearrangement joins TRBV3-1 (or the pseudogene TRBV3-2) to TRBJ2-7, with TRBD2 identical over 9 bases. Germline assignment: CDR1 LGHDT and CDR2 YNNKEL (reference sequence). The CDR3 covers 14 residues. The junction had 1 base not matched to a gene; V was cut back by 0 bases and J by 4 bases. Written as DNA, the CDR3 is TGTGCCAGCAGCCAAGAAAGCGGGGGGTACGAGCAGTACTTC. Translated, it gives CASSQESGGYEQYF.